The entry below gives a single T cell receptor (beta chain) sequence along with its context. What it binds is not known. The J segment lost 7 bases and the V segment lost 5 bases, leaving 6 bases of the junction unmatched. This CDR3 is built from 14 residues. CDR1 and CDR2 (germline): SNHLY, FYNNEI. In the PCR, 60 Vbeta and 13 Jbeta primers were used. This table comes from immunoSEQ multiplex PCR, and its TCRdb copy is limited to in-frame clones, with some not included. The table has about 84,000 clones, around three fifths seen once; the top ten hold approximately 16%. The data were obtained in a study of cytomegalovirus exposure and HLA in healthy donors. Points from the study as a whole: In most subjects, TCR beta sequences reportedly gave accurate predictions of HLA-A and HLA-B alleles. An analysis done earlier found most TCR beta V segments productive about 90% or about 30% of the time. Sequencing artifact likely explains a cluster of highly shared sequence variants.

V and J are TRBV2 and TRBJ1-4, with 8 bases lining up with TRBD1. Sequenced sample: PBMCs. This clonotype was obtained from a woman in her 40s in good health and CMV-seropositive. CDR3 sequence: CASSSTGAGEKLFF. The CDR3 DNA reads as TGTGCCAGCAGTTCGACAGGGGCGGGTGAAAAACTGTTTTTT.